The 20 T cell receptor beta chains presented below share a single source sample, sequenced in a study of Tregs in tolerant kidney transplant recipients. Here immunoSEQ multiplex PCR was the method, and the copy in TCRdb shows in-frame clones only, minus some. Of about 64,000 clones in the sample, roughly 98% were seen once. Material: Tregs from blood, obtained before the transplant. The receptors originated from a human donor who received a combined kidney and bone marrow transplant.

The genes are TRBV5-1 and TRBJ1-4; 9 positions agree with TRBD1. This CDR3 contains 13 residues. In germline, CDR1 is SGHRS, CDR2 YFSETQ. V lost 7 bases to trimming and J lost 4 bases; unmatched junction nucleotides: 2. The CDR3 nucleotides read TGCGCCAGCGGGACAGGGAATAATGAAAAACTGTTTTTT. Translated, it gives CASGTGNNEKLFF.

This sequence joins TRBV4-2 and TRBJ2-1; 11 nucleotides align to TRBD2. Germline CDR1 LGHNA, CDR2 YNFKEQ. The CDR3 sequence is 17 residues long. The V segment lost 1 base and the J segment 6 bases; nucleotides outside the gene matches: 8. CDR3 amino acids: CASSQAGGSGRANEQFF. The CDR3 DNA is TGTGCCAGCAGCCAAGCCGGTGGTAGCGGGAGGGCCAATGAGCAGTTCTTC.

V is TRBV14 and J is TRBJ1-1; D is possibly TRBD1 (6 bases). CDR3 length: 14 residues. Looked up from germline, CDR1 is SGHDN and CDR2 is FVKESK. The V end lost 1 base, the J end lost 7 bases, and 13 bases lay between the germline ends. The CDR3: CASSQVGGGLEAFF. Written as DNA, the CDR3 is TGTGCCAGCAGCCAAGTAGGTGGGGGCCTTGAAGCTTTCTTT. Looking up the rest from reference TRBV14 and TRBJ1-1 gives the full variable domain: EAGVTQFPSHSVIEKGQTVTLRCDPISGHDNLYWYRRVMGKEIKFLLHFVKESKQDESGMPNNRFLAERTGGTYSTLKVQPAELEDSGVYFCASSQVGGGLEAFFGQGTRLTVV.

The chain uses TRBV12-5 and TRBJ2-2, with 7 bases identical to TRBD1. Germline CDR1 LGHNT, CDR2 FRNRAP. J gave up 1 base and V 6 bases, and 5 bases lay outside the gene matches. This CDR3 is built from 15 residues. CDR3 protein: CASGLRQGNTGELFF. CDR3 DNA: TGTGCTAGTGGCCTCCGACAGGGGAACACCGGGGAGCTGTTTTTT.

The rearrangement links TRBV7-2 to TRBJ1-5; 10 bases fit TRBD1. CDR1 and CDR2 from the germline V gene are SGHTA and FQGNSA. The ends lost 5 bases at V and 5 bases at J; junction bases unmatched: 12. The CDR3 consists of 17 residues. The CDR3 here is CASSTYSRGQGYQPQHF. CDR3 DNA: TGTGCCAGCAGCACCTACTCCCGGGGACAGGGGTATCAGCCCCAGCATTTT.

V is TRBV7-3 and J is TRBJ2-4; 14 nucleotides align to TRBD2. The germline CDR1 and CDR2 sequences are SGHTA and FQGTGA. The junction had 6 bases not matched to a gene; V was cut back by 5 bases and J by 3 bases. The CDR3 extends over 17 amino acids. DNA for the CDR3: TGTGCCAGCAGCCTGACTAGCGGGGGGGCTGGCAAAAACATTCAGTACTTC. Protein sequence: CASSLTSGGAGKNIQYF.

Details on this clone: The conserved closing phenylalanine or tryptophan is absent in this CDR3, likely reflecting a read error. It is unclear where the CDR3 begins or ends on the DNA, so no DNA is shown, and the CDR3 is as TCRdb lists it. The gene calls are TRBV6-4 and TRBJ2-6; the table assigns TRBD2, which was not confirmed against the DNA. The CDR3 is 10 amino acids in total, end residues counted. CDR1 is MRHNA, CDR2 SNTAGT, per germline. CDR3 residues: CASSDSSSGI.

This chain connects TRBV5-1 to TRBJ1-1; 9 bases are a match to TRBD1. V dropped 0 bases and J dropped 4; count of bases not matched to a gene: 7. Germline V gene lookup returns CDR1 SGHRS and CDR2 YFSETQ. This CDR3 has 16 amino acids. CDR3 loop: CASSLAKVTGGTEAFF. The DNA for the CDR3 is TGCGCCAGCAGCTTGGCAAAAGTGACAGGGGGCACTGAAGCTTTCTTT.

The chain joins TRBV2 to TRBJ1-1; the match to TRBD1 covers 11 bases. Germline CDR1 reads SNHLY; CDR2 reads FYNNEI. With 3 bases clipped from V and 4 bases from J, the junction kept 4 bases outside the gene matches. The CDR3 totals 15 residues. CDR3 nucleotides: TGTGCCAGCAGTGACGGACAGGGGGCACGCACTGAAGCTTTCTTT. Residues: CASSDGQGARTEAFF.

This chain links TRBV30 with TRBJ2-2; TRBD1 aligns across 8 bases. Germline V gene data show CDR1 as GTSNPN and CDR2 as SVGIG (reference sequence). J lost 4 bases, V lost 1 base, and 11 bases had no gene match. This CDR3 contains 17 residues. CDR3: CAWSGGLGTGPTGELFF. CDR3 DNA: TGTGCCTGGAGTGGGGGGCTGGGGACAGGCCCCACCGGGGAGCTGTTTTTT.

V is TRBV5-1 and J is TRBJ2-7; 8 bases agree with TRBD1. V lost 3 bases to trimming and J lost 6 bases; unmatched junction nucleotides: 11. CDR1 and CDR2 (germline): SGHRS, YFSETQ. This CDR3 is 15 amino acids long. The CDR3 here is CASSWDGRGLREQYF. The CDR3 coding sequence is TGCGCCAGCAGCTGGGACGGCAGGGGGCTACGCGAGCAGTACTTC.

The chain links TRBV14 to TRBJ2-2, with D perhaps TRBD1 (6 bases). The germline V gene encodes CDR1 SGHDN and CDR2 FVKESK. The ends were cut back, 3 bases at V and 7 bases at J, with 9 bases in the middle. The CDR3 length is 13 residues. This CDR3 reads CASSQQGIGELFF. The CDR3 DNA reads TGTGCCAGCAGCCAGCAGGGGATCGGGGAGCTGTTTTTT.

V usage is TRBV6-6 and J usage is TRBJ1-6; D gene ambiguous. With 4 bases removed from V and 1 base from J, the gap between germline ends came to 5 bases. Germline-derived CDR1 and CDR2 are MNHNY and SVGAGI (reference sequence). The CDR3 spans 14 residues. The CDR3: CASSSRSYNSPLHF. DNA of the CDR3: TGTGCCAGCAGTTCTAGGTCCTATAATTCACCCCTCCACTTT.

This clone was counted once. The V and J genes are TRBV5-4 and TRBJ1-2, with 10 bases fitting TRBD1. Trimming at V came to 0 bases and at J to 7 bases, leaving 6 bases not matched to a gene. CDR3 length: 15 residues. Per the germline V gene, CDR1 is SGHNT and CDR2 is YYREEE (reference sequence). The CDR3 is CASSLAVGTGVGYTF. The DNA for the CDR3 is TGTGCCAGCAGCTTGGCTGTAGGGACAGGGGTTGGCTACACCTTC.

In its sample, this clone was seen once. The chain employs TRBV6-1 and TRBJ2-7; 9 nucleotides match TRBD1. CDR3 size: 14 residues. After removal of 7 bases from V and 3 bases from J, the junction contained 7 bases not matched to a gene. The germline V gene encodes CDR1 MNHNS and CDR2 SASEGT. The CDR3 reads CASKAGQGHYEQYF. The CDR3 nucleotides read TGTGCCAGCAAGGCGGGACAGGGCCACTACGAGCAGTACTTC.

This sequence joins TRBV25-1 and TRBJ2-7; 11 bases fit TRBD2. With V trimmed by 6 bases and J by 5 bases, 9 bases remained unmatched. The CDR3 extends over 15 amino acids. Germline V CDR1 and CDR2: MGHDK, SYGVNS. The CDR3 nucleotides read TGTGCCAGCAGCCCCTTTAGCGGGAGGGCCCACGAGCAGTACTTC. This gives the protein CASSPFSGRAHEQYF.

The chain links TRBV4-2 to TRBJ2-7; 14 nucleotides agree with TRBD2. The CDR3 is made up of 15 amino acids. The V and J ends lost 3 bases and 5 bases, in that order; junction bases with no gene match: 3. Germline V lookup: CDR1 LGHNA, CDR2 YNFKEQ. CDR3 region: CASSQTSGRADEQYF. The CDR3, as DNA: TGTGCCAGCAGCCAGACTAGCGGGAGGGCCGACGAGCAGTACTTC.

The J gene is TRBJ1-1, the V gene TRBV9; D gene unclear. In germline, CDR1 is SGDLS, CDR2 YYNGEE. This CDR3 spans 13 amino acids. V gave up 4 bases and J gave up 1 base, with 8 bases separating them. The CDR3 DNA reads as TGTGCCAGCAGCTCCAGATCGAACACTGAAGCTTTCTTT. Protein sequence: CASSSRSNTEAFF.

The chain is built from TRBV30 and TRBJ1-2; D gene unclear. Germline values: CDR1 GTSNPN, CDR2 SVGIG (reference sequence). The CDR3 has 13 amino acids. Deletions cut 1 base from V and 6 bases from J, with 12 bases between. CDR3 sequence reads: CAWSDRVWDGYTF. The CDR3 bases are TGTGCCTGGAGTGACCGGGTTTGGGATGGCTACACCTTC.

J is TRBJ2-3 and V is TRBV7-9; 9 bases agree with TRBD1. The length of the CDR3 is 15 residues. Looked up from germline, CDR1 is SEHNR and CDR2 is FQNEAQ (reference sequence). Losses at the gene ends were 5 bases for V and 1 base for J; bases not matched to a gene: 4. CDR3: CASSPTGGGTDTQYF. CDR3 bases: TGTGCCAGCAGCCCCACAGGGGGCGGCACAGATACGCAGTATTTT.